Listed here are 31 T cell receptor beta chains from one sample, sequenced in a study of long-term antiretroviral therapy in people with HIV. The immunoSEQ assay was v3.0, run at survey level. Profiled with immunoSEQ multiplex PCR; TCRdb holds only in-frame clones, not every one. The table lists around 20,000 clones, 76% of them singletons. Sequencing used unsorted PBMCs, obtained 0.5 years before starting antiretroviral therapy. These receptors came from a woman in her forties or fifties with HIV.

The rearrangement joins TRBV29-1 to TRBJ1-3, with 7 positions matching TRBD1. The CDR3 runs 14 residues. The trim removed 4 bases at V and 4 bases at J, leaving 7 bases unmatched. Germline assignment: CDR1 SQVTM and CDR2 ANQGSEA. CDR3 protein: CSVGGGQRGNTIYF. Here the CDR3 DNA reads TGCAGCGTTGGGGGGGGACAGCGGGGAAACACCATATATTTT.

The CDR3 protein is CASTLFSGGASYNEQFF. CDR3 bases: TGCGCCAGCACCCTCTTTAGCGGGGGGGCCTCCTACAATGAGCAGTTCTTC. This sequence joins TRBV4-1 and TRBJ2-1, with 11 nucleotides matching TRBD2. Trimming took 7 bases from V and 0 from J; bases not matched to a gene: 8. CDR1 is MGHRA and CDR2 is YSYEKL in the germline V gene. The CDR3 totals 17 residues.

This chain joins TRBV7-9 and TRBJ1-3, with a possible D match to TRBD1 (6 bases). Germline V gives CDR1 SEHNR, CDR2 FQNEAQ (reference sequence). V lost 5 bases and J 4 bases, leaving 15 bases between the germline ends. CDR3 length: 15 amino acids. In DNA, the CDR3 is TGTGCCAGCAGCCTCCCAGCAGGGGAAGGAAACACCATATATTTT. Translated, it gives CASSLPAGEGNTIYF.

The chain carries TRBV6-1 and TRBJ1-1; 7 positions match TRBD1. Germline CDR1 reads MNHNS; CDR2 reads SASEGT. This CDR3 comprises 13 residues. J lost 8 bases, V lost 6 bases, and 9 bases had no gene match. The DNA for the CDR3 is TGTGCCAGCAGAGACCCGGGACAGCTGGAAGCTTTCTTT. It translates to CASRDPGQLEAFF.

This clone was observed a single time. This CDR3 reads CASSRFDGGVAGELFF. In nucleotides, the CDR3 is TGTGCCAGCAGCCGATTCGACGGCGGAGTCGCCGGGGAGCTGTTTTTT. This sequence joins TRBV11-2 and TRBJ2-2; no clear D gene. This CDR3 comprises 16 residues. Trimming took 5 bases from V and 6 from J, leaving 19 bases between them. The germline V gene has CDR1 SGHAT and CDR2 FQNNGV.

The chain employs TRBV5-6 and TRBJ1-1; D unclear. CDR1 SGHDT and CDR2 YYEEEE come from the germline V gene. CDR3 length: 12 amino acids. V shed 2 bases and J shed 5 bases, with 7 bases lying between them. CDR3 bases: TGTGCCAGCAGCTTTGGTGTGACTGAAGCTTTCTTT. Residues: CASSFGVTEAFF.

As DNA, the CDR3 is TGTGCCAGCAGGGTGGGCCCATCCCAAGAGACCCAGTACTTC. Encoded protein: CASRVGPSQETQYF. This chain joins TRBV2 and TRBJ2-5; D is uncertain. V was clipped by 6 bases and J by 1 base, with 12 bases between them. The CDR3 extends over 14 amino acids. Germline V gene sequence: CDR1 SNHLY, CDR2 FYNNEI. Drawing the rest from reference TRBV2 and TRBJ2-5, the complete variable domain is EPEVTQTPSHQVTQMGQEVILRCVPISNHLYFYWYRQILGQKVEFLVSFYNNEISEKSEIFDDQFSVERPDGSNFTLKIRSTKLEDSAMYFCASRVGPSQETQYFGPGTRLLVL.

J is TRBJ2-5 and V is TRBV18; D is perhaps TRBD1 (7 bases). The CDR3 is 15 residues long. The V and J ends lost 6 bases and 2 bases respectively, with 16 bases between them. The germline V gene has CDR1 KGHSH and CDR2 LQKENI. In nucleotides, the CDR3 is TGTGCCAGCTCGGCGACAGGGAGGAAGCAAGAGACCCAGTACTTC. It is translated as CASSATGRKQETQYF.

As DNA, the CDR3 is TGCGCCAGCAGTGAATCCACCGGGACAGGGGAAACTGAAGCTTTCTTT. Its translation is CASSESTGTGETEAFF. The gene calls are TRBV10-2 and TRBJ1-1, with TRBD1 matching over 10 bases. The germline CDR1 and CDR2 sequences are WSHSY and SAAADI. V lost 3 bases and J lost 5; bases outside the gene matches: 9. The CDR3 contains 16 residues.

This chain uses TRBV7-3 with TRBJ2-1, with TRBD2 identical over 8 bases. The germline CDR1 and CDR2 sequences are SGHTA and FQGTGA. With 3 bases clipped from V and 8 bases from J, the junction kept 6 bases outside the gene matches. The CDR3 is 14 residues long. CDR3: CASSLTGLADEQFF. CDR3 nucleotide sequence: TGTGCCAGCAGCTTGACCGGACTAGCCGATGAGCAGTTCTTC.

The chain is built from TRBV5-3 and TRBJ2-7; either TRBD1 or TRBD2 may supply D (5 bases each). TRBV5-3 is an ORF for which the function is uncertain. The CDR3 totals 16 residues. V lost 4 bases and J lost 4, with 21 bases in between. The CDR3 protein is CARSAQGTSPSYEQYV. The CDR3 region has the DNA TGTGCCAGAAGCGCCCAAGGGACCTCTCCGTCGTACGAGCAGTACGTC.

The chain couples TRBV7-9 to TRBJ2-3, with no clear D. V lost 3 bases and J 3 bases, leaving 1 base between the germline ends. CDR3 length equals 11 residues. Germline CDR1 reads SEHNR; CDR2 reads FQNEAQ (reference sequence). In DNA form, the CDR3 reads TGTGCCAGCAGCTTTACAGATACGCAGTATTTT. This codes for CASSFTDTQYF.

J is TRBJ1-3 and V is TRBV11-2, with D possibly being TRBD1 (5 bases). Germline assignment: CDR1 SGHAT and CDR2 FQNNGV. The CDR3 is 15 amino acids. Between the trimmed V and J ends, which lost 5 bases and 0 bases, there was a span of 11 bases. CDR3 sequence: CASSADKSSGNTIYF. The CDR3 DNA is TGTGCCAGCAGCGCGGACAAGAGCTCTGGAAACACCATATATTTT. Full variable domain (rest looked up from reference TRBV11-2 and TRBJ1-3): EAGVAQSPRYKIIEKRQSVAFWCNPISGHATLYWYQQILGQGPKLLIQFQNNGVVDDSQLPKDRFSAERLKGVDSTLKIQPAKLEDSAVYLCASSADKSSGNTIYFGEGSWLTVV.

The chain recombines TRBV6-1 with TRBJ1-6; TRBD1 matches at 7 bases. The CDR3 sequence is 16 residues long. Germline assignment: CDR1 MNHNS and CDR2 SASEGT. Unmatched junction bases numbered 5, after V lost 2 bases and J lost 4 bases. CDR3 sequence reads: CASSEPGQSYNSPLHF. CDR3 coding DNA: TGTGCCAGCAGTGAACCGGGACAGTCTTATAATTCACCCCTCCACTTT.

V gene TRBV5-1 combines with J gene TRBJ2-1; D ambiguous. Between the trimmed V and J ends, which lost 0 bases and 2 bases, there was a span of 9 bases. The CDR3 has 15 residues. Germline V gives CDR1 SGHRS, CDR2 YFSETQ. CDR3 amino acids: CASSLAGPPYNEQFF. The CDR3 DNA reads as TGCGCCAGCAGCTTGGCCGGACCTCCCTACAATGAGCAGTTCTTC.

The chain carries TRBV28 and TRBJ1-5; a possible D gene is TRBD1 (5 bases). The CDR3 totals 11 residues. The V end lost 5 bases, the J end lost 6 bases, and 5 bases lay between the germline ends. Germline V CDR1 and CDR2: MDHEN, SYDVKM. This CDR3 reads CASSRGQPQHF. The DNA for the CDR3 is TGTGCCAGCAGTAGGGGTCAGCCCCAGCATTTT.

By share, this clone ranks as medium-sized (0.01 to 0.1%). This chain connects TRBV28 to TRBJ2-1, with D tentatively TRBD1 or TRBD2 (5 bases each). Trimming removed 1 base at V and 5 bases at J, with 9 bases between. The CDR3 covers 14 residues. From germline, CDR1 is MDHEN and CDR2 SYDVKM. This chain's CDR3 is CASSLSGTDNEQFF. The CDR3 nucleotides read TGTGCCAGCAGTTTATCAGGGACCGACAATGAGCAGTTCTTC.

The chain employs TRBV9 and TRBJ1-1, with TRBD1 matching over 7 bases. This CDR3 is built from 15 residues. Germline-derived CDR1 and CDR2 are SGDLS and YYNGEE. Germline trimming cut 4 bases from V and 2 bases from J; bases unmatched to any gene: 8. The CDR3 is CASSPLDRPNTEAFF. CDR3 DNA: TGTGCCAGCAGCCCCCTGGACAGGCCCAACACTGAAGCTTTCTTT.

The chain uses TRBV10-2 and TRBJ2-6, with a possible D match to TRBD1 (6 bases). Germline CDR1 and CDR2: WSHSY and SAAADI. V lost 3 bases, J lost 0 bases, and 9 bases lay in between. CDR3 length: 16 amino acids. The CDR3 spells CASSDRGASGANVLTF. The DNA for the CDR3 is TGCGCCAGCAGTGACAGGGGCGCCTCTGGGGCCAACGTCCTGACTTTC.

This chain connects TRBV30 to TRBJ1-2; 10 nucleotides match TRBD1. This CDR3 is 16 amino acids long. The junction had 15 bases not matched to a gene; V was cut back by 7 bases and J by 4 bases. Looked up from germline, CDR1 is GTSNPN and CDR2 is SVGIG (reference sequence). The CDR3 loop reads CAYPGQGKIKTYGYTF. CDR3 coding DNA: TGTGCCTACCCGGGACAGGGGAAAATTAAGACCTATGGCTACACCTTC.

The J gene is TRBJ1-4, the V gene TRBV7-9, with D unresolved. This CDR3 is built from 12 residues. Germline V CDR1 and CDR2: SEHNR, FQNEAQ (reference sequence). V lost 5 bases, J lost 7 bases, and 8 bases lay in between. CDR3 residues: CASSPRGEKLFF. Written as DNA, the CDR3 is TGTGCCAGCAGCCCCCGGGGTGAAAAACTGTTTTTT.

The chain is built from TRBV4-1 and TRBJ2-1; possibly TRBD1 or TRBD2 for D (5 bases each). Germline V gene data show CDR1 as MGHRA and CDR2 as YSYEKL. V lost 1 base and J 0 bases, leaving 7 bases between the germline ends. This CDR3 is 15 amino acids long. CDR3 amino acids: CASSQAGSSYNEQFF. In DNA form, the CDR3 reads TGCGCCAGCAGCCAAGCAGGGAGCTCCTACAATGAGCAGTTCTTC.

The chain carries TRBV12-5 and TRBJ2-5, with 9 bases lining up with TRBD2. J was trimmed by 8 bases and V by 1 base; bases with no gene match: 2. Germline V CDR1 and CDR2: LGHNT, FRNRAP. The CDR3 runs to 13 residues. CDR3 DNA sequence: TGTGCTAGTGGTTTGGGACTAGCGGTAACCCAGTACTTC. It translates to CASGLGLAVTQYF.

The CDR3 region has the DNA TGTGCCAGCAGTTACTCGTTGGGACAGGGTGCCGGGGAGCTGTTTTTT. The encoded protein is CASSYSLGQGAGELFF. The V and J genes are TRBV6-5 and TRBJ2-2, with 9 bases lining up with TRBD1. Per germline, CDR1 MNHEY and CDR2 SVGAGI. The CDR3 is 16 residues long. The ends lost 0 bases at V and 6 bases at J; junction bases unmatched: 5.

This clone is termed medium-sized. The chain is built from TRBV2 and TRBJ1-2; TRBD1 is a possible D gene (6 bases). This CDR3 spans 12 amino acids. In germline, CDR1 is SNHLY, CDR2 FYNNEI. V lost 8 bases and J lost 4, with 11 bases in between. In nucleotides, the CDR3 is TGTGCCAGCTGGGACACCGGCTATGGCTACACCTTC. Translated: CASWDTGYGYTF.

To note about this clone: The same CDR3 arises from other DNA sequences in this sample as well. The chain recombines TRBV10-2 with TRBJ1-2; D is unclear. V was shortened by 3 bases and J by 10 bases, with 15 bases between the two germline ends. Germline CDR1 WSHSY, CDR2 SAAADI. CDR3 size: 13 residues. The CDR3 DNA follows: TGCGCCAGCAGTGACAGAGGAGGAGGCGACTACACCTTC. Translated: CASSDRGGGDYTF.

Judged by abundance, this clone is medium-sized. The V and J genes are TRBV2 and TRBJ2-7; 10 positions agree with TRBD2. CDR1 and CDR2 (germline): SNHLY, FYNNEI. With V trimmed by 4 bases and J by 6 bases, 6 bases remained unmatched. The CDR3 loop spans 14 amino acids. The CDR3 DNA is TGTGCCAGCAGTGTGGCTAGCGGGGGAGCCGAGCAGTACTTC. This codes for CASSVASGGAEQYF.

This clone was seen a single time. The rearrangement links TRBV7-9 to TRBJ2-7, with 7 bases matching TRBD2. The junction had 13 bases not matched to a gene; V was cut back by 4 bases and J by 7 bases. The germline CDR1 and CDR2 sequences are SEHNR and FQNEAQ (reference sequence). CDR3 length: 15 amino acids. The CDR3 reads CASSSGRAEVGEQYF. CDR3 bases: TGTGCCAGCAGCTCAGGGAGGGCGGAGGTTGGGGAGCAGTACTTC.

This clone appeared a few times. J is TRBJ1-2 and V is TRBV5-1; D not resolved. The CDR3 loop spans 14 amino acids. Germline lookup yields CDR1 SGHRS and CDR2 YFSETQ. The ends were cut back, 4 bases at V and 8 bases at J, with 18 bases in the middle. The CDR3 region is CASSPGQAGGGYTF. CDR3 bases: TGCGCCAGCAGCCCTGGGCAGGCCGGAGGAGGCTACACCTTC.

The rearrangement links TRBV5-1 to TRBJ2-1; tentative D call: TRBD1 (5 bases). Per germline, CDR1 SGHRS and CDR2 YFSETQ. This CDR3 contains 17 residues. The V end was cut by 1 base, the J end by 2 bases, with 16 bases between. The CDR3 nucleotides are TGCGCCAGCAGCTTGACGGGCGCAGGGCGAACCTACAATGAGCAGTTCTTC. It translates to CASSLTGAGRTYNEQFF.

The rearrangement joins TRBV29-1 to TRBJ1-3, with a possible D match to TRBD1 (6 bases). The V end lost 4 bases, the J end lost 2 bases, and 12 bases lay between the germline ends. Germline V gene lookup returns CDR1 SQVTM and CDR2 ANQGSEA. This CDR3 comprises 14 residues. The CDR3 reads CSVVYGGTGNTIYF. CDR3 nucleotides: TGCAGCGTTGTTTACGGGGGCACTGGAAACACCATATATTTT.